This entry features one T cell receptor (beta chain) sequence. Its specificity is not known. The data were taken from a study of Ad26.COV2.S vaccination and SARS-CoV-2 variants. Study as a whole: Ad26.COV2.S arm of COV1001 included the donor.

This table comes from immunoSEQ multiplex PCR, and its TCRdb copy is limited to in-frame clones, with some not included. The sample has about 680,000 clones; roughly 90% are singletons. Overall study results and limits: Spike-specific responses of CD8+ and CD4+ T cells were reported to display substantial breadth after vaccination.

V lost 5 bases, J lost 9 bases, and 15 bases stayed unmatched. Per the germline V gene, CDR1 is MNHNY and CDR2 is SVGAGI (reference sequence). This CDR3 has 18 residues. Specified treatment: 15 to 20 received Ad26.COV2.S at low or high dose, single or two shots; about 5 received placebo; per-sample allocation not given. Sample collection was performed on day 63 after the first vaccine or placebo injection. In Boston, an adult donor aged 18-55 years took part. Sequenced material: peripheral blood, taken in a trial of Ad26.COV2.S vaccine versus placebo. This receptor was identified in a person between 18 and 60 years old who received the Ad26.COV2.S COVID-19 vaccine or a placebo. The genes are TRBV6-6 and TRBJ2-1; 14 nucleotides align to TRBD2. This chain's CDR3 is CASSPQVGTSGGNGEQFF. In DNA form, the CDR3 reads TGTGCCAGCAGTCCGCAAGTGGGGACTAGCGGGGGTAACGGTGAGCAGTTCTTC.